The 5 T cell receptor beta chains listed next were all sequenced from one sample in a study of molecular identifiers for immune sequencing clone quantification. TCRdb reprocessed the PCR reads with MiXCR, giving one entry per CDR3 protein. This sample carries more than 450,000 distinct CDR3 sequences, around 23% of them seen once, and the ten largest clones take around 0.78%. The sample consisted of naive CD8+ T cells from blood, with Jurkat cell RNA spiked in. Subset given: FACS-sorted CD8+CD4-CCR7+CD45RA+ naive T cells. The receptors come from a human donor in good health. Some libraries in this study had Jurkat cell RNA spiked in.

This chain connects TRBV6-2 or TRBV6-3 to TRBJ2-7; 10 nucleotides match TRBD1. The CDR3 has 13 residues. Germline-derived CDR1 and CDR2 are MNHEY and SVGEGT. Trimming at V came to 6 bases and at J to 6 bases, leaving 5 bases not matched to a gene. CDR3 in amino acids: CASSTGTGVEQYF. In DNA form, the CDR3 reads TGTGCCAGCAGCACCGGGACAGGGGTCGAGCAGTACTTC.

This clonotype appeared many times. The genes are TRBV30 and TRBJ2-7; D is ambiguous. V was pared by 0 bases and J by 6 bases, with 6 bases between. This CDR3 comprises 11 residues. Germline V gene data show CDR1 as GTSNPN and CDR2 as SVGIG (reference sequence). This chain's CDR3 is CAWSVSSEQYF. In DNA form, the CDR3 reads TGTGCCTGGAGTGTAAGTTCCGAGCAGTACTTC. Full variable domain (outside the CDR3, taken from reference TRBV30 and TRBJ2-7): SQTIHQWPATLVQPVGSPLSLECTVEGTSNPNLYWYRQAAGRGLQLLFYSVGIGQISSEVPQNLSASRPQDRQFILSSKKLLLSDSGFYLCAWSVSSEQYFGPGTRLTVT.

This clonotype was seen more than once but under ten times. V is TRBV12-3 or TRBV12-4 and J is TRBJ2-5; TRBD1 matches at 7 bases. CDR3 length equals 14 residues. J was trimmed by 2 bases and V by 8 bases; bases with no gene match: 8. DNA for the CDR3: TGTGCCAGCGGCGTTCTGGGACAGCAAGAGACCCAGTACTTC. Amino acids: CASGVLGQQETQYF.

This clonotype was seen a single time. A much larger clone lies a single base off, so this may be a read error. The conserved closing phenylalanine or tryptophan is absent in this CDR3, likely reflecting a read error. The gene calls are TRBV6-2 or TRBV6-3 and TRBJ2-2; a possible D gene is TRBD2 (5 bases). The CDR3 is 16 residues long. From germline, CDR1 is MNHEY and CDR2 SVGEGT. Trimming stripped 6 bases from V and 0 bases from J, with 14 bases between. In DNA form, the CDR3 reads TGTGCCAGCAGCCTGGGTGACTACCCGAACACCGGGGAGCTGTTTTCT. Its protein product is CASSLGDYPNTGELFS.

With regard to this clonotype: A much larger clone is a single base away; this may be a read error. This chain connects TRBV29-1 to TRBJ1-4; no reliable D call. Germline V gene lookup returns CDR1 SQVTM and CDR2 ANQGSEA. This CDR3 has 12 amino acids. CDR3 bases: TGCAGCGTTGGGGCTGGGCCTGAAAAACTGCTTTTT. Translation gives CSVGAGPEKLLF. Filled out from reference TRBV29-1 and TRBJ1-4, the complete variable domain reads SAVISQKPSRDICQRGTSLTIQCQVDSQVTMMFWYRQQPGQSLTLIATANQGSEATYESGFVIDKFPISRPNLTFSTLTVSNMSPEDSSIYLCSVGAGPEKLLFGSGTQLSVL.